The entry below gives a single TCR beta chain sequence along with its context. These data come from a study of T cell responses to AZD1222 COVID-19 vaccine. Clones were sequenced by immunoSEQ multiplex PCR, and TCRdb holds only the in-frame ones, with some missing. The table shows roughly 50,000 clones, with around 90% occurring only once. Material: peripheral blood, obtained on day 0 of AZD1222 vaccination. The sequence came from an adult in good health.

CDR3 coding DNA: TGTGCCAGCAGTCCCTGGGCTGGAAACACCATATATTTT. It specifies CASSPWAGNTIYF. The chain has TRBV27 and TRBJ1-3; the D is unclear. The CDR3 is 13 residues long. V was pared by 5 bases and J by 2 bases, with 7 bases between. Germline CDR1 is MNHEY and CDR2 is SMNVEV (reference sequence).